Shown below are 8 T cell receptor beta chains from a single sample sequenced in a study of post-analysis software for immune sequencing data. Study results and caveats: With TRBV5-6, TRBV5-1 and TRBV20-1 included, about five TRBV segments were more frequent in patients than in controls.

Every TCR beta cDNA library bore unique molecular identifiers. TCRdb reprocessed the PCR reads with MiXCR, giving one entry per CDR3 protein. The sample lists some 260,000 distinct CDR3 sequences, 36% occurring once. No antigen is known for these receptors. The material sequenced was blood. The receptors originated from a girl between 5 and 17 years old with multiple sclerosis.

This clonotype has ten or more counts. This sequence joins TRBV20-1 and TRBJ1-4; no firm D call. The CDR3 covers 17 residues. V was trimmed by 0 bases and J by 6 bases, leaving 20 bases between them. Germline V gene lookup returns CDR1 DFQATT and CDR2 SNEGSKA (reference sequence). The CDR3 DNA reads TGCAGTGCTAGAGACCTCGCGATGCAACCTTCTGATGAAAAACTGTTTTTT. It specifies CSARDLAMQPSDEKLFF.

This clonotype was seen repeatedly, ten times or more. V gene TRBV28 combines with J gene TRBJ2-5; TRBD2 is a possible D gene (5 bases). CDR1 is MDHEN and CDR2 is SYDVKM in the germline V gene. This CDR3 comprises 12 residues. The V end was cut by 8 bases, the J end by 7 bases, with 14 bases between. This CDR3 reads CASGLPSGTQYF. The CDR3 nucleotides read TGTGCCAGCGGACTCCCCTCAGGGACCCAGTACTTC.

The chain couples TRBV29-1 to TRBJ2-4; tentatively, D is TRBD1 or TRBD2 (5 bases each). TRBJ2-7 matches the DNA end more closely, so the J call is doubtful. Germline CDR1 reads SQVTM; CDR2 reads ANQGSEA. The CDR3 totals 12 residues. The chain's CDR3 is CSVRDVAYEQYF. The CDR3 nucleotides read TGCAGCGTTAGGGACGTGGCCTACGAGCAGTACTTC.

In this sample, this clonotype turned up many times. The chain links TRBV4-1 to TRBJ1-5, with D perhaps TRBD1 (5 bases). From germline, CDR1 is MGHRA and CDR2 YSYEKL. The CDR3 consists of 16 residues. V was trimmed by 4 bases and J by 6 bases, leaving 19 bases between them. The CDR3 protein is CASSPVGQGQGQPQHF. CDR3 DNA sequence: TGCGCCAGCAGCCCCGTGGGGCAGGGTCAGGGTCAGCCCCAGCATTTT.

This clonotype was counted between two and nine times. V gene TRBV12-3 or TRBV12-4 combines with J gene TRBJ2-7, with 9 positions matching TRBD1. J gave up 2 bases and V 3 bases, and 8 bases lay outside the gene matches. The CDR3 contains 16 residues. The CDR3 DNA is TGTGCCAGCAGTTTCCCGGGACAGGGTTCAGCCTACGAGCAGTACTTC. Translating it yields CASSFPGQGSAYEQYF.

The chain uses TRBV3-1 and TRBJ2-5; 8 positions match TRBD2. The CDR3 loop spans 14 amino acids. Germline assignment: CDR1 LGHDT and CDR2 YNNKEL (reference sequence). V was pared by 3 bases and J by 2 bases, with 2 bases of the junction left unmatched. As DNA, the CDR3 is TGTGCCAGCAGCCAGGGACTAGAACAAGAGACCCAGTACTTC. Protein product: CASSQGLEQETQYF.

This clonotype was counted between two and nine times. The chain has TRBV29-1 and TRBJ1-1; D remains ambiguous. V was trimmed by 4 bases and J by 0 bases, leaving 9 bases between them. Germline loops: CDR1 SQVTM, CDR2 ANQGSEA. CDR3 length: 13 residues. The CDR3 nucleotides read TGCAGCGTTGTCCCGCTTATGAACACTGAAGCTTTCTTT. Protein product: CSVVPLMNTEAFF.

This clonotype showed up many times. The chain links TRBV4-1 to TRBJ2-6; TRBD1 agrees at 9 bases. V was clipped by 8 bases and J by 2 bases; unmatched bases: 1. Germline CDR1 is MGHRA and CDR2 is YSYEKL. This CDR3 comprises 14 residues. This CDR3 reads CASGDRAGANVLTF. CDR3 coding DNA: TGCGCCAGCGGGGACAGGGCTGGGGCCAACGTCCTGACTTTC.